The clone carrying this T cell receptor (beta chain) was observed many times. Antigen: not known. The sample originates from a study of regulatory T cells in long-lasting Graves disease. Study-level points and caveats: Favored gene segments in persistent disease were TRBV28, TRBJ1-2 and TRBJ2-5. Clonotypes that were public and shared totalled 2,500 to 3,500 in persistent patients versus 750 to 1,000 in new patients.

Time point given: persistent/refractory GD, antithyroid drugs over 5 years with positive TRAb. PBMCs were the source of the RNA used for TCR sequencing. In building TCR beta libraries, iRepertoire HTBI primers were used together with Arm-PCR of CDR3 regions. TCRdb re-called the multiplex PCR reads with MiXCR, one entry per CDR3 protein. The table has about 460,000 distinct CDR3 sequences, less than 25% seen once. The germline gives CDR1 MNHNS, CDR2 SASEGT. V shed 6 bases and J shed 6 bases, with 14 bases lying between them. The CDR3 contains 13 residues. The receptor comes from a female donor with Graves disease. The rearrangement uses TRBV6-1 and TRBJ1-1, with D tentatively TRBD1 (6 bases). The sequences come from peripheral blood mononuclear cells (PBMCs), collected when the disease was refractory, from a patient treated with antithyroid drugs. CDR3: CASSEQGGSEAFF. DNA of the CDR3: TGTGCCAGCAGCGAACAGGGAGGGTCTGAAGCTTTCTTT.